The 15 T cell receptor beta chains in this list originate from one sample, sequenced in a study of monozygotic twins with cystic fibrosis. TCRdb's table, derived via immunoSEQ multiplex PCR, lists solely in-frame clones and lacks some. The table lists about 32,000 clones, 90% to 98% of them singletons. The sample taken for sequencing was blood. The receptor set was obtained from a girl aged 2 to 9 with cystic fibrosis.

The CDR3 spells CASSGTGSLLNYGYTF. Written as DNA, the CDR3 is TGTGCCAGCAGTGGAACAGGCTCCCTTCTTAACTATGGCTACACCTTC. The V gene is TRBV5-4, the J gene TRBJ1-2; the D gene is possibly TRBD1 (5 bases). V lost 5 bases, J lost 1 base, and 18 bases lay in between. From germline, CDR1 is SGHNT and CDR2 YYREEE (reference sequence). This CDR3 has 16 residues.

This chain uses TRBV30 with TRBJ1-2; D possibly corresponds to TRBD1 (5 bases). This CDR3 region has 14 residues. V shed 3 bases and J shed 3 bases, with 14 bases lying between them. Germline loops: CDR1 GTSNPN, CDR2 SVGIG (reference sequence). In nucleotides, the CDR3 is TGTGCCTGGAGGGGAAGGGGAAGTGACTATGGCTACACCTTC. Its translation is CAWRGRGSDYGYTF.

The gene calls are TRBV7-9 and TRBJ1-2, with D unclear. The CDR3 runs 15 residues. CDR1 SEHNR and CDR2 FQNEAQ come from the germline V gene (reference sequence). Trimming pared 1 base from V and 4 bases from J, leaving 13 bases between. For the CDR3, the DNA is TGTGCCAGCAGCTTAGTCTTACCGAGTGTCTATGGCTACACCTTC. Translating gives CASSLVLPSVYGYTF.

The chain recombines TRBV7-9 with TRBJ1-3; TRBD1 matches 10 bases. The CDR3 spans 16 residues. V gave up 5 bases and J gave up 5 bases; unmatched junction bases: 9. Germline assignment: CDR1 SEHNR and CDR2 FQNEAQ (reference sequence). Here the CDR3 DNA reads TGTGCCAGCAGCCATACGGACAGGGGGTACAGAAACACCATATATTTT. This gives the protein CASSHTDRGYRNTIYF.

The V and J genes are TRBV14 and TRBJ2-7, with 8 bases that match TRBD1. The CDR3 length is 15 residues. Per germline, CDR1 SGHDN and CDR2 FVKESK. Losses at the gene ends were 1 base for V and 1 base for J; bases not matched to a gene: 3. In DNA form, the CDR3 reads TGTGCCAGCAGCCAAGCCAGGGGGCGTTCCTACGAGCAGTACTTC. This encodes CASSQARGRSYEQYF. The full variable domain, in which reference TRBV14 and TRBJ2-7 provide the parts outside the CDR3, is EAGVTQFPSHSVIEKGQTVTLRCDPISGHDNLYWYRRVMGKEIKFLLHFVKESKQDESGMPNNRFLAERTGGTYSTLKVQPAELEDSGVYFCASSQARGRSYEQYFGPGTRLTVT.

This rearrangement joins TRBV21-1 to TRBJ1-1; TRBD1, as called in the table, went unchecked against the DNA. TRBV21-1 is marked as a pseudogene. CDR3 length equals 16 residues. CDR3 nucleotides: TGTGCCAGCAGCTGGCGGAGGACAGAGGTGAACACTGAAGCTTTCTTT. It is translated as CASSWRRTEVNTEAFF.

The rearrangement uses TRBV20-1 and TRBJ2-7; no firm D call. The CDR3 is 11 amino acids. Looked up from germline, CDR1 is DFQATT and CDR2 is SNEGSKA (reference sequence). The V and J ends lost 6 bases and 0 bases respectively, with 6 bases between them. The CDR3 nucleotides are TGCAGTGCCTCAAACTCCTACGAGCAGTACTTC. Translation: CSASNSYEQYF.

This clone has just one count. The chain carries TRBV30 and TRBJ1-2, with D unresolved. In germline, CDR1 is GTSNPN, CDR2 SVGIG (reference sequence). The length of the CDR3 is 11 residues. Between the trimmed V and J ends, which lost 3 bases and 12 bases, there was a span of 14 bases. CDR3 nucleotides: TGTGCCTGGAGCCGAGGACTCCACCACACCTTC. Its translation: CAWSRGLHHTF.

The CDR3 reads CASSLTGSGNTIYF. CDR3 DNA sequence: TGTGCCAGCAGCTTGACAGGGTCTGGAAACACCATATATTTT. J is TRBJ1-3 and V is TRBV7-9, with 7 bases lining up with TRBD1. Trimming took 3 bases from V and 1 from J; bases not matched to a gene: 0. Germline-derived CDR1 and CDR2 are SEHNR and FQNEAQ (reference sequence). This CDR3 contains 14 residues.

The chain joins TRBV5-1 to TRBJ1-1; TRBD1 matches 8 bases. With 6 bases clipped from V and 5 bases from J, the junction kept 9 bases outside the gene matches. The germline gives CDR1 SGHRS, CDR2 YFSETQ. The CDR3 spans 14 residues. CDR3: CASTLQGAETEAFF. The CDR3 DNA sequence: TGCGCCAGCACCCTGCAGGGGGCGGAGACTGAAGCTTTCTTT.

V usage is TRBV7-2 and J usage is TRBJ2-1; D tentatively fits TRBD1 or TRBD2 (5 bases each). CDR3 length: 12 residues. Per the germline V gene, CDR1 is SGHTA and CDR2 is FQGNSA. V shed 2 bases and J shed 15 bases, with 14 bases lying between them. The CDR3 coding sequence is TGTGCCAGCAGCTTAACCGGGGCTCGAGCGTTCTTC. Protein product: CASSLTGARAFF.

The rearrangement uses TRBV6-5 and TRBJ1-5; unclear D gene. The CDR3 sequence is 13 residues long. The germline CDR1 and CDR2 sequences are MNHEY and SVGAGI. Trimming stripped 5 bases from V and 4 bases from J, with 9 bases between. The CDR3 region has the DNA TGTGCCAGCAGTCCCCTGGGGAATCAGCCCCAGCATTTT. Translating gives CASSPLGNQPQHF.

The V and J genes are TRBV28 and TRBJ1-1; a possible D gene is TRBD1 (5 bases). Trimming removed 8 bases from V and 4 bases from J, with 14 bases in between. The CDR3 is 13 amino acids. Germline CDR1 MDHEN, CDR2 SYDVKM. CDR3 loop: CASSRVQGTEAFF. As DNA, the CDR3 is TGTGCCAGCTCCAGGGTCCAGGGCACTGAAGCTTTCTTT.

This clone has a single count. The J gene is TRBJ1-2, the V gene TRBV7-8; TRBD1 matches at 8 bases. CDR1 and CDR2 (germline): SGHVS, FQNEAQ. The V segment lost 5 bases and the J segment 1 base; nucleotides outside the gene matches: 6. This CDR3 region has 15 residues. Here the CDR3 reads CASSADGQGNYGYTF. CDR3 coding DNA: TGTGCCAGCAGCGCGGACGGACAGGGTAACTATGGCTACACCTTC.

The chain combines TRBV5-1 with TRBJ2-6; D unclear. Germline lookup yields CDR1 SGHRS and CDR2 YFSETQ. CDR3 length: 16 amino acids. The germline V and J ends were trimmed by 1 base and 7 bases, with 15 bases remaining between them. DNA for the CDR3: TGCGCCAGCAGCTTGACCGCCCGCTCTGCAGCCAACGTCCTGACTTTC. Translating gives CASSLTARSAANVLTF.